This TCR beta chain is drawn from a study of cytomegalovirus exposure and HLA in healthy donors. Study-level results: A later analysis, which compared TCR beta chains of equal frequency, found the HLA-associated ones more clonally expanded.

Germline lookup yields CDR1 SGDLS and CDR2 YYNGEE. Trimming took off 4 bases at V and 2 bases at J, with 15 bases between the two ends. The CDR3 sequence is 16 residues long. Amplification used 60 Vbeta primers and 13 Jbeta primers. Produced via immunoSEQ multiplex PCR; TCRdb's table is partial and in-frame only. The table has about 38,000 clones, 70% to 90% seen once. In the case of this clone: The antigen is unknown.

Input material: PBMCs. The chain joins TRBV9 to TRBJ2-2, with D tentatively TRBD1 (6 bases). The sequence came from a woman in her 40s in good health and CMV-seropositive. The CDR3 DNA sequence: TGTGCCAGCAGCATCCCCGGGACAAGTAACACCGGGGAGCTGTTTTTT. Protein: CASSIPGTSNTGELFF. Full variable domain (missing parts from reference TRBV9 and TRBJ2-2): DSGVTQTPKHLITATGQRVTLRCSPRSGDLSVYWYQQSLDQGLQFLIQYYNGEERAKGNILERFSAQQFPDLHSELNLSSLELGDSALYFCASSIPGTSNTGELFFGEGSRLTVL.